This is a list of T cell receptor beta chains from one sample in a study of T cell repertoires in cytomegalovirus infection. TCRdb re-called the reads through MiXCR, storing one row per CDR3 protein. Counted here are fewer than 850,000 distinct CDR3 sequences, roughly 29% occurring once; the ten biggest clones make up under 15%. These receptors are not linked to any known antigen. Sequenced material: cultured CD8+ T cells from PBMCs, taken from culture after CMV antigen stimulation. The source of these receptors is a human donor in good health (CMV status not recorded). Some clones in this sample may be carry-over from other donors' samples. The CDR3 runs from the conserved cysteine through the conserved F or W. A D gene is named only where the DNA matches it firmly. The listing skips clone size in some rows; elsewhere it reads once, few, many or a size class.

len | j_gene | abundance | v_gene | d_gene | CDR3aa | CDR3nt
14 | TRBJ2-1 | NA | TRBV29-1 | NA | CSVEERFSYNEQFF | TGCAGCGTTGAGGAGCGGTTCTCCTACAATGAGCAGTTCTTC
15 | TRBJ2-1 | many | TRBV18 | TRBD2 | CASSPTGGVNNEQFF | TGTGCCAGCTCACCAACCGGGGGGGTTAACAATGAGCAGTTCTTC
15 | TRBJ1-1 | NA | TRBV7-9 | TRBD1 | CASSPPTGPNTEAFF | TGTGCCAGCAGCCCACCGACAGGGCCGAACACTGAAGCTTTCTTT
14 | TRBJ1-2 | NA | TRBV12-3/TRBV12-4 | NA | CASRRWLERYGYTF | TGTGCCAGCCGACGGTGGCTGGAAAGATATGGCTACACCTTC
13 | TRBJ2-1 | few | TRBV10-3 | NA | CAISESGSYEQFF | TGTGCCATCAGTGAGTCGGGTAGCTATGAGCAGTTCTTC
16 | TRBJ2-5 | few | TRBV10-3 | TRBD1 | CAISEPDRGVQETQYF | TGTGCCATCAGTGAGCCAGACAGGGGCGTCCAAGAGACCCAGTACTTC
16 | TRBJ2-7 | once | TRBV2 | TRBD2 | CATPRRGAAESYEQYF | TGTGCCACCCCGCGGCGGGGGGCCGCGGAGAGCTACGAGCAGTACTTC
14 | TRBJ2-1 | NA | TRBV27 | NA | CASSEFGLANEQFF | TGTGCCAGCAGCGAATTTGGACTTGCGAATGAGCAGTTCTTC
13 | TRBJ1-2 | few | TRBV6-2/TRBV6-3 | NA | CASSYTGSYGYTF | TGTGCCAGCAGTTACACAGGGTCCTATGGCTACACCTTC
13 | TRBJ2-7 | once | TRBV27 | TRBD1 | CASSDRGFSEQYF | TGTGCCAGCAGTGACAGGGGCTTCAGCGAGCAGTACTTC
14 | TRBJ1-4 | NA | TRBV5-1 | TRBD1 | CASSLDRVNEKLFF | TGCGCCAGCAGCCTCGACAGGGTGAATGAAAAACTGTTTTTT
14 | TRBJ2-7 | NA | TRBV13 | TRBD1 | CASSYLDREYEQYF | TGTGCCAGCAGCTACCTGGACAGGGAGTACGAGCAGTACTTC
16 | TRBJ1-2 | NA | TRBV2 | NA | CASSEEAGPFGYGYTF | TGTGCCAGCAGTGAAGAGGCAGGCCCCTTTGGGTATGGCTACACCTTC
14 | TRBJ2-1 | once | TRBV2 | TRBD1 | CASMPTGGYNEQFF | TGTGCCAGCATGCCGACAGGGGGGTACAATGAGCAGTTCTTC
17 | TRBJ1-2 | NA | TRBV7-9 | NA | CASSFPDTEPSNYGYTF | TGTGCCAGCAGCTTCCCGGACACCGAACCTTCTAACTATGGCTACACCTTC
16 | TRBJ1-3 | NA | TRBV12-3/TRBV12-4 | TRBD1 | CASSFPGQDSGNTIYF | TGTGCCAGCAGTTTCCCTGGACAGGACTCTGGAAACACCATATATTTT
13 | TRBJ2-2 | NA | TRBV6-5 | NA | CASSLGRRQRLFF | TGTGCCAGCAGTTTGGGTCGACGACAGCGGCTGTTTTTT
15 | TRBJ2-7 | NA | TRBV20-1 | TRBD1 | CSARDLTGEPYEQYF | TGCAGTGCTAGAGATCTAACAGGGGAACCCTACGAGCAGTACTTC
14 | TRBJ2-5 | many | TRBV7-6 | NA | CASSLGRGGETQYF | TGTGCCAGCAGCTTAGGGAGGGGTGGCGAGACCCAGTACTTC
17 | TRBJ1-1 | NA | TRBV19 | NA | CVSSIDRASGQNTEAFF | TGTGTCAGTAGTATAGATCGGGCTTCGGGTCAGAACACTGAAGCTTTCTTT
16 | TRBJ2-3 | few | TRBV4-3 | NA | CASSQEAYPETDTQYF | TGCGCCAGCAGCCAAGAAGCCTACCCCGAGACAGATACGCAGTATTTT
17 | TRBJ1-5 | NA | TRBV12-3/TRBV12-4 | NA | CASSPHGEGGSNQPQHF | TGTGCCAGCAGTCCCCATGGGGAGGGTGGGAGCAATCAGCCCCAGCATTTT
14 | TRBJ2-5 | NA | TRBV7-9 | NA | CASSPPGFQETQYF | TGTGCCAGCAGCCCACCAGGTTTCCAAGAGACCCAGTACTTC
14 | TRBJ2-7 | NA | TRBV5-3 | NA | CASSYPRGVYEQYF | TGTGCCAGCAGTTATCCCAGGGGTGTCTACGAGCAGTACTTC
17 | TRBJ1-1 | NA | TRBV18 | NA | CASSIIFLRATYTEAFF | TGTGCCAGCTCCATCATATTCCTGAGGGCTACGTACACTGAAGCTTTCTTT
14 | TRBJ2-7 | NA | TRBV19 | TRBD1 | CASSIATGDDEQYF | TGTGCCAGTAGTATCGCGACAGGGGACGACGAGCAGTACTTC
14 | TRBJ2-2 | few | TRBV12-5 | NA | CASGSSNRIRELFF | TGTGCTAGTGGTTCTTCAAACAGGATCCGGGAGCTGTTTTTT
15 | TRBJ2-7 | few | TRBV7-6 | NA | CASSLSGDPSYEQYF | TGTGCCAGCAGCTTATCAGGGGACCCTTCCTACGAGCAGTACTTC
13 | TRBJ2-1 | few | TRBV6-5 | NA | CASSYSKRGEQFF | TGTGCCAGCAGTTACTCGAAACGAGGTGAGCAGTTCTTC
15 | TRBJ2-5 | NA | TRBV6-6 | TRBD2 | CASSYTAGDQETQYF | TGTGCCAGCAGTTATACAGCGGGGGACCAAGAGACCCAGTACTTC
12 | TRBJ2-7 | NA | TRBV29-1 | NA | CSVEKGVGEQYF | TGCAGCGTTGAAAAGGGAGTTGGGGAGCAGTACTTC
15 | TRBJ2-7 | few | TRBV5-6 | NA | CASSLGYGGIREQYF | TGTGCCAGCAGCTTGGGATATGGCGGAATTCGAGAGCAGTACTTC
15 | TRBJ2-1 | NA | TRBV5-4 | TRBD1 | CASSSTTGVYDEQFF | TGTGCCAGCAGCTCGACGACAGGGGTTTACGATGAGCAGTTCTTC
11 | TRBJ2-7 | NA | TRBV27 | NA | CASRAGREQYF | TGTGCCAGCAGGGCAGGGAGAGAGCAGTACTTC
15 | TRBJ2-5 | few | TRBV27 | TRBD2 | CASSLSASGGETQYF | TGTGCCAGCAGTTTATCGGCTAGCGGGGGTGAGACCCAGTACTTC
13 | TRBJ1-1 | few | TRBV12-3/TRBV12-4 | NA | CASSLAGGAEAFF | TGTGCCAGCAGTTTAGCCGGTGGCGCTGAAGCTTTCTTT
16 | TRBJ2-7 | NA | TRBV6-1 | NA | CASSHPPGLPPGEQYF | TGTGCCAGCAGCCATCCCCCGGGACTGCCCCCCGGCGAGCAGTACTTC
16 | TRBJ2-1 | NA | TRBV7-9 | TRBD2 | CASSPGLAGGDNEQFF | TGTGCCAGCAGCCCTGGACTAGCGGGGGGGGACAATGAGCAGTTCTTC
12 | TRBJ1-2 | few | TRBV29-1 | NA | CSVGMGRDGYTF | TGCAGCGTTGGTATGGGGCGGGATGGCTACACCTTC
16 | TRBJ2-1 | NA | TRBV5-6 | TRBD2 | CASSLAFSGGHNEQFF | TGTGCCAGCAGCTTGGCCTTTAGCGGGGGGCACAATGAGCAGTTCTTC
15 | TRBJ2-2 | few | TRBV6-6 | TRBD1 | CASFRPGQGTGELFF | TGTGCCAGCTTTCGTCCGGGACAGGGTACCGGGGAGCTGTTTTTT
15 | TRBJ2-1 | many | TRBV12-3/TRBV12-4 | NA | CASSPWGGANNEQFF | TGTGCCAGTTCGCCCTGGGGGGGGGCAAACAATGAGCAGTTCTTC
15 | TRBJ2-3 | NA | TRBV27 | NA | CASRIGGRGADTQYF | TGTGCCAGCAGGATAGGAGGTAGGGGAGCAGATACGCAGTATTTT
13 | TRBJ2-1 | NA | TRBV12-3/TRBV12-4 | NA | CASSAGHLNEQFF | TGTGCCAGCAGCGCGGGACACCTCAATGAGCAGTTCTTC
14 | TRBJ2-1 | few | TRBV5-4 | NA | CASSLGIGVNEQFF | TGTGCCAGCAGCTTGGGAATAGGGGTTAATGAGCAGTTCTTC
16 | TRBJ2-1 | many | TRBV7-6 | NA | CASSRGGSSSYNEQFF | TGTGCCAGCAGCCGGGGCGGTTCGAGCTCCTACAATGAGCAGTTCTTC
15 | TRBJ1-1 | NA | TRBV5-1 | NA | CASSSYRQVNTEAFF | TGCGCCAGCAGCTCCTACCGACAGGTGAACACTGAAGCTTTCTTT
16 | TRBJ1-6 | NA | TRBV28 | NA | CASSLSPLQGNSPLHF | TGTGCCAGCAGTTTATCCCCCCTACAAGGGAATTCACCCCTCCACTTT
16 | TRBJ1-1 | NA | TRBV18 | TRBD1 | CASSLDRARMNTEAFF | TGTGCCAGCTCGCTAGACAGGGCGAGGATGAACACTGAAGCTTTCTTT
14 | TRBJ2-7 | few | TRBV3-1 | NA | CASSSRAATYEQYF | TGTGCCAGCAGCTCAAGGGCTGCAACTTACGAGCAGTACTTC